The TCR beta chain described here comes from a study of circulating and synovial CD4+ cells in juvenile arthritis. Overall study findings and caveats: Compared with bulk blood, circulating pathogenic-like lymphocytes shared substantially more CDR3 sequences with synovial T cells. Bulk blood CD4 samples held at least an order of magnitude more or fewer genomes than CPL.

Generated by immunoSEQ multiplex PCR, the TCRdb table keeps only in-frame clones and is missing some. The table shows 32,000 or so clones, with over 90% occurring only once. Concerning this clone: Its cognate antigen is unknown.

The clonotype originates from a human donor with juvenile idiopathic arthritis. Sequencing was carried out using CD4+ T cells from blood.

In DNA form, the CDR3 reads TGTGCCAGCAGCCCCGGACAGTACAATGAGCAGTTCTTC. As protein: CASSPGQYNEQFF. The chain uses TRBV5-6 and TRBJ2-1, with D maybe TRBD1 (6 bases). V lost 4 bases to trimming and J lost 4 bases, with 9 bases between them. The CDR3 is 13 amino acids. Germline-derived CDR1 and CDR2 are SGHDT and YYEEEE.